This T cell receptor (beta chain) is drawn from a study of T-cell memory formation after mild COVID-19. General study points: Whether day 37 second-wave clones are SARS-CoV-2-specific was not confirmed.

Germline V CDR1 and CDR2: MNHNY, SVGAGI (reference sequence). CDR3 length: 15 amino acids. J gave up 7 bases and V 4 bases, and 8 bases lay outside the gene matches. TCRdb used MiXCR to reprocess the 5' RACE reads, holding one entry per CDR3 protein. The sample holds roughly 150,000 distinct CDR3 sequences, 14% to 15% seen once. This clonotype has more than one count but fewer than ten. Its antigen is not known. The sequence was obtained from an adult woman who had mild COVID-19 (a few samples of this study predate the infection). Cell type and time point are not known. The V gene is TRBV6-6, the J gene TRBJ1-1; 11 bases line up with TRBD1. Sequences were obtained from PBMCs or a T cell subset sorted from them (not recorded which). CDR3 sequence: CASSLTGTGGIEAFF. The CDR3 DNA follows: TGTGCCAGCAGTTTAACCGGGACAGGGGGTATTGAAGCTTTCTTT.